One and the same sample provided the 24 T cell receptor beta chains below, sequenced in a study of human T cells and chemical hapten exposure. TCRdb fed the RACE reads into MiXCR, producing one record per CDR3 protein. The table includes some 62,000 distinct CDR3 sequences, 9.5% to 12% detected once. Time point noted: patch test 3, about 24 weeks after DPC sensitization. Treatment here: therapeutic diphenylcyclopropenone sensitization with weekly scalp DPC. The material was whole blood, obtained in connection with sensitization to the hapten diphenylcyclopropenone (DPC). The receptors here all came from a woman in her twenties or thirties with alopecia areata. Some clones in this sample may be carry-over from other donors' samples.

This rearrangement joins TRBV5-6 to TRBJ2-3; 7 nucleotides line up with TRBD2. The CDR3 contains 14 residues. Germline V lookup: CDR1 SGHDT, CDR2 YYEEEE. V shed 2 bases and J 4 bases; nucleotides not matched to a gene: 4. CDR3 nucleotide sequence: TGTGCCAGCAGCTTTTCGGCGGGAGCAGATACGCAGTATTTT. Translation gives CASSFSAGADTQYF.

This clonotype came up a few times. The V call is TRBV18, the J call TRBJ1-2, with D perhaps matching TRBD1 (5 bases). Deletions cut 3 bases from V and 8 bases from J, with 16 bases between. This CDR3 comprises 14 residues. Germline CDR1 is KGHSH and CDR2 is LQKENI. DNA for the CDR3: TGTGCCAGCTCACCGACAGAGGTGCAGAGCGGCTACACCTTC. Amino acids: CASSPTEVQSGYTF.

V gene TRBV12-3 or TRBV12-4 combines with J gene TRBJ1-5; no clear D. This CDR3 has 15 amino acids. V gave up 3 bases and J gave up 0 bases, with 9 bases separating them. Here the CDR3 DNA reads TGTGCCAGCAGTTTCCGGGATAATAGCAATCAGCCCCAGCATTTT. It translates to CASSFRDNSNQPQHF.

This clonotype turned up a few times. This sequence may be a read error, since a much larger clone differs from it by one base. V usage is TRBV12-3 or TRBV12-4 and J usage is TRBJ1-1, with D perhaps TRBD1 (5 bases). The CDR3 runs to 12 residues. Here the CDR3 reads CANSRGLPKAFF. The DNA for the CDR3 is TGTGCCAACAGTCGGGGACTACCGAAAGCTTTCTTT.

The chain uses TRBV18 and TRBJ1-6; 9 bases align to TRBD1. CDR1 is KGHSH, CDR2 LQKENI, per germline. This CDR3 is built from 14 residues. The trim removed 2 bases at V and 12 bases at J, leaving 5 bases unmatched. The CDR3 protein is CASSPGEDRGPLHF. The CDR3 DNA follows: TGTGCCAGCTCACCAGGAGAGGACAGGGGACCCCTCCACTTT.

The table lists this clonotype with a few counts. The chain links TRBV7-6 to TRBJ2-3, with TRBD1 as a possible D gene (6 bases). Trimming left V 7 bases short and J 10 bases short, with 15 bases between. The CDR3 is 12 residues long. Germline CDR1 SGHVS, CDR2 FNYEAQ. In DNA, the CDR3 is TGTGCCAGCAAGCTTGGGTCAGGGGCGCAGTATTTT. Translation gives CASKLGSGAQYF.

This chain joins TRBV20-1 and TRBJ2-3; 10 bases agree with TRBD2. J gave up 4 bases and V 1 base, and 5 bases lay outside the gene matches. From germline, CDR1 is DFQATT and CDR2 SNEGSKA (reference sequence). This CDR3 comprises 15 residues. Here the CDR3 reads CSARVSGRAPDTQYF. Here the CDR3 DNA reads TGCAGTGCTAGAGTCAGCGGGAGGGCCCCAGATACGCAGTATTTT.

The DNA of the CDR3 is TGTGCCAGCCGGACGACTAGTTCAAGCGAGCAGTACTTC. The encoded protein is CASRTTSSSEQYF. This sequence joins TRBV11-3 and TRBJ2-7; perhaps TRBD2 as D (6 bases). Per germline, CDR1 SGHNT and CDR2 YENEEA. The CDR3 spans 13 residues. The V end lost 8 bases, the J end lost 6 bases, and 17 bases lay between the germline ends.

The V and J genes are TRBV11-2 and TRBJ1-2; the D is unclear. With 5 bases removed from V and 2 bases from J, the gap between germline ends came to 12 bases. Germline V gene data show CDR1 as SGHAT and CDR2 as FQNNGV. This CDR3 is built from 14 residues. The CDR3 loop reads CASSPSFSNYGYTF. DNA of the CDR3: TGTGCCAGCAGCCCTTCGTTTAGCAACTATGGCTACACCTTC.

This chain joins TRBV10-1 and TRBJ2-1, with D perhaps matching TRBD1 (6 bases). From germline, CDR1 is WNHNN and CDR2 SYGVQD (reference sequence). This CDR3 contains 19 residues. V shed 3 bases and J shed 3 bases, with 24 bases lying between them. CDR3 DNA sequence: TGCGCCAGCAGTGAACCGCGTGGGGGCATCCCTTTGAACTACAATGAGCAGTTCTTC. This gives the protein CASSEPRGGIPLNYNEQFF.

This clonotype was counted between two and nine times. The V gene is TRBV5-4, the J gene TRBJ2-5, with D possibly being TRBD2 (7 bases). In germline, CDR1 is SGHNT, CDR2 YYREEE (reference sequence). The CDR3 extends over 16 amino acids. The V and J ends lost 0 bases and 5 bases respectively, with 17 bases between them. CDR3 protein: CASSLGTGGRRETQYF. DNA for the CDR3: TGTGCCAGCAGCTTGGGTACCGGGGGGCGCCGGGAGACCCAGTACTTC. The variable domain in full, completed from reference TRBV5-4 and TRBJ2-5, reads ETGVTQSPTHLIKTRGQQVTLRCSSQSGHNTVSWYQQALGQGPQFIFQYYREEENGRGNFPPRFSGLQFPNYSSELNVNALELDDSALYLCASSLGTGGRRETQYFGPGTRLLVL.

This clonotype was counted only a few times. The rearrangement links TRBV6-6 to TRBJ1-3, with a possible D match to TRBD1 (6 bases). CDR1 is MNHNY, CDR2 SVGAGI, per germline (reference sequence). The length of the CDR3 is 14 residues. Trimming took 6 bases from V and 0 from J, leaving 9 bases between them. CDR3 amino acids: CASRPDSSGNTIYF. The CDR3 region has the DNA TGTGCCAGCAGGCCGGACAGCTCTGGAAACACCATATATTTT.

This sequence joins TRBV9 and TRBJ2-4, with D perhaps TRBD2 (5 bases). V lost 1 base, J lost 8 bases, and 16 bases lay in between. Per germline, CDR1 SGDLS and CDR2 YYNGEE. This CDR3 comprises 15 residues. The CDR3 region has the DNA TGTGCCAGCAGCGTAACTCCCGGACGGACTGACATTCAGTACTTC. As protein: CASSVTPGRTDIQYF.

This clonotype was counted once. The gene calls are TRBV6-4 and TRBJ2-1, with D perhaps TRBD1 or TRBD2 (6 bases each). V was cut by 8 bases and J by 4 bases, with 21 bases left in between. Germline V CDR1 and CDR2: MRHNA, SNTAGT. The CDR3 loop spans 16 amino acids. The CDR3 reads CASLHGGTPIYNEQFF. The CDR3 DNA is TGTGCCAGCCTCCATGGAGGGACACCTATTTACAATGAGCAGTTCTTC.

V is TRBV6-5 and J is TRBJ2-5, with D perhaps matching TRBD2 (5 bases). Germline V gene lookup returns CDR1 MNHEY and CDR2 SVGAGI. V was pared by 6 bases and J by 3 bases, with 17 bases between. CDR3 length: 15 amino acids. CDR3 region: CASSRAGVGKETQYF. The CDR3 DNA reads TGTGCCAGCAGCCGGGCCGGGGTAGGGAAAGAGACCCAGTACTTC.

This clonotype was seen repeatedly, ten times or more. This rearrangement joins TRBV29-1 to TRBJ2-3; D ambiguous. The germline CDR1 and CDR2 sequences are SQVTM and ANQGSEA. This CDR3 has 11 amino acids. V shed 7 bases and J shed 6 bases, with 11 bases lying between them. This CDR3 is CSAGAADTQYF. DNA of the CDR3: TGCAGCGCGGGTGCGGCCGATACGCAGTATTTT.

This clonotype was seen many times. The genes are TRBV2 and TRBJ2-7, with TRBD1 matching over 7 bases. J lost 5 bases, V lost 10 bases, and 11 bases had no gene match. Germline-derived CDR1 and CDR2 are SNHLY and FYNNEI. The CDR3 spans 13 residues. CDR3 nucleotides: TGTGCCAAAACAGGGGCCCCGTCCCACGAGCAGTACTTC. It translates to CAKTGAPSHEQYF.

Here the CDR3 DNA reads TGTGCCAGCAGTTTTAGGCAGCCCACAGCACCCCTCCACTTT. This gives the protein CASSFRQPTAPLHF. J is TRBJ1-6 and V is TRBV28; D remains unclear. V shed 3 bases and J shed 11 bases, with 14 bases lying between them. The CDR3 consists of 14 residues. CDR1 is MDHEN, CDR2 SYDVKM, per germline.

Many counts were recorded for this clonotype. The V call is TRBV12-3 or TRBV12-4, the J call TRBJ1-2; 9 nucleotides align to TRBD1. CDR3 length: 14 amino acids. The V segment lost 3 bases and the J segment 8 bases; nucleotides outside the gene matches: 7. In nucleotides, the CDR3 is TGTGCCAGCAGTTTGGGAGGGACAGGGTCCGGCTACACCTTC. Its translation: CASSLGGTGSGYTF.

CDR3 sequence: CASSFSISEQFF. CDR3 sequence (DNA): TGTGCCAGCAGCTTTTCTATATCCGAGCAGTTCTTC. This sequence joins TRBV7-8 and TRBJ2-1, with D unclear. This CDR3 spans 12 amino acids. Trimming took 3 bases from V and 10 from J, leaving 10 bases between them. Germline CDR1 and CDR2: SGHVS and FQNEAQ. Filled out from reference TRBV7-8 and TRBJ2-1, the complete variable domain reads GAGVSQSPRYKVAKRGQDVALRCDPISGHVSLFWYQQALGQGPEFLTYFQNEAQLDKSGLPSDRFFAERPEGSVSTLKIQRTQQEDSAVYLCASSFSISEQFFGPGTRLTVL.

This clonotype was picked up many times. This chain connects TRBV10-2 to TRBJ2-2; D could derive from TRBD1 or TRBD2 (7 bases each). The V gene's germline CDR1 is WSHSY and CDR2 SAAADI. The V gene lost 5 bases and the J gene lost 7 bases, with 17 bases spanning the gap. The CDR3 has 15 residues. CDR3 nucleotides: TGCGCCAGCAGTATCAGACAGGGAGGGATCGGGGAGCTGTTTTTT. Translating gives CASSIRQGGIGELFF.

This clonotype was observed many times. The V gene is TRBV5-4, the J gene TRBJ2-3; D is uncertain. V shed 4 bases and J shed 4 bases, with 10 bases lying between them. This CDR3 has 13 amino acids. Germline CDR1 reads SGHNT; CDR2 reads YYREEE (reference sequence). The CDR3 reads CASSPLPADTQYF. DNA for the CDR3: TGTGCCAGCAGCCCGCTTCCCGCAGATACGCAGTATTTT. Based on the CDR3 plus reference TRBV5-4 and TRBJ2-3, the full variable domain is ETGVTQSPTHLIKTRGQQVTLRCSSQSGHNTVSWYQQALGQGPQFIFQYYREEENGRGNFPPRFSGLQFPNYSSELNVNALELDDSALYLCASSPLPADTQYFGPGTRLTVL.

This clonotype was recorded many times. The chain has TRBV6-2 or TRBV6-3 and TRBJ2-4; 9 bases are shared with TRBD1. The germline V gene encodes CDR1 MNHEY and CDR2 SVGEGT. With 2 bases clipped from V and 7 bases from J, the junction kept 6 bases outside the gene matches. This CDR3 is built from 15 residues. CDR3 in DNA: TGTGCCAGCAGTTACGACAGGGGGATTGGGAACATTCAGTACTTC. This codes for CASSYDRGIGNIQYF.

Many counts were recorded for this clonotype. The rearrangement joins TRBV2 to TRBJ1-5, with 7 positions matching TRBD1. CDR3 length: 14 amino acids. V trimming: 1 base; J trimming: 6 bases; junction bases outside the gene matches: 3. Germline CDR1 and CDR2: SNHLY and FYNNEI. CDR3 sequence reads: CASSEGTGGQPQHF. CDR3 bases: TGTGCCAGCAGTGAAGGGACAGGTGGTCAGCCCCAGCATTTT.